The 30 T cell receptor beta chains reported below all come from one sample, sequenced in a study of T cell repertoires in cytomegalovirus infection. TCRdb fed the reads into MiXCR, producing one record per CDR3 protein. The sample contains approximately 320,000 distinct CDR3 sequences, more than 9% of which appear only once. Material for sequencing was PBMCs. The receptors were gathered from a human donor in good health (CMV status not recorded). Some clones in this sample may be carry-over from other donors' samples.

This clonotype appeared a few times. The chain joins TRBV7-8 to TRBJ2-1; 7 bases fit TRBD2. V was pared by 0 bases and J by 5 bases, with 7 bases of the junction left unmatched. The V gene's germline CDR1 is SGHVS and CDR2 FQNEAQ. There are 16 residues in the CDR3. CDR3 in amino acids: CASSLAMVAGNNEQFF. The CDR3, as DNA: TGTGCCAGCAGCTTAGCGATGGTAGCGGGTAACAATGAGCAGTTCTTC.

This clonotype was found many times. The V gene is TRBV10-3, the J gene TRBJ2-7; 14 bases are shared with TRBD2. In germline, CDR1 is ENHRY, CDR2 SYGVKD. J gave up 2 bases and V 8 bases, and 2 bases lay outside the gene matches. CDR3 size: 14 residues. The CDR3: CAIRTSGGTYEQYF. As DNA, the CDR3 is TGTGCCATCCGGACTAGCGGGGGGACCTACGAGCAGTACTTC.

The V gene is TRBV7-2, the J gene TRBJ2-2; D is ambiguous. CDR3 size: 17 residues. The V and J ends lost 1 base and 1 base respectively, with 13 bases between them. Germline V gene lookup returns CDR1 SGHTA and CDR2 FQGNSA. CDR3 protein: CASSLGGLIGNTGELFF. The CDR3 DNA follows: TGTGCCAGCAGCTTAGGCGGCCTTATAGGGAACACCGGGGAGCTGTTTTTT.

This clonotype was seen ten or more times. V usage is TRBV6-1 and J usage is TRBJ1-5; D is perhaps TRBD1 (6 bases). CDR1 is MNHNS and CDR2 is SASEGT in the germline V gene. This CDR3 comprises 16 residues. With 4 bases removed from V and 4 bases from J, the gap between germline ends came to 17 bases. The CDR3 loop is CASSVRGGAGNQPQHF. DNA of the CDR3: TGTGCCAGCAGTGTCCGTGGGGGGGCGGGGAATCAGCCCCAGCATTTT.

This clonotype occurred a few times. This chain connects TRBV12-3 or TRBV12-4 to TRBJ2-5, with D possibly called TRBD1 or TRBD2 (5 bases each). V lost 6 bases and J 5 bases, leaving 16 bases between the germline ends. The CDR3 loop spans 14 amino acids. The CDR3 region is CASSRTSPGETQYF. The CDR3 DNA reads as TGTGCCAGCAGCAGGACATCCCCGGGGGAGACCCAGTACTTC.

This clonotype occurred a few times. The chain uses TRBV18 and TRBJ1-1, with D perhaps TRBD1 (5 bases). The CDR3 spans 15 residues. Germline CDR1 is KGHSH and CDR2 is LQKENI. The germline V and J ends were trimmed by 2 bases and 1 base, with 11 bases remaining between them. CDR3 DNA sequence: TGTGCCAGCTCACCAGGACGGGGGAGGAACACTGAAGCTTTCTTT. It codes for CASSPGRGRNTEAFF.

Worth noting for this clonotype: A read error may be the cause here, since a much bigger clone is one base away. CDR3 nucleotides: TGTGCCATCAGCGCCGGGACAGCTGAAGCTTTCTTT. Protein: CAISAGTAEAFF. The chain couples TRBV10-3 to TRBJ1-1; 7 nucleotides align to TRBD1. This CDR3 has 12 amino acids. The germline CDR1 and CDR2 sequences are ENHRY and SYGVKD. J was trimmed by 6 bases and V by 6 bases; bases with no gene match: 4.

The sample holds many counts of this clonotype. J is TRBJ2-6 and V is TRBV7-2; 8 nucleotides match TRBD2. Germline values: CDR1 SGHTA, CDR2 FQGNSA. The CDR3 covers 17 residues. V gave up 1 base and J gave up 4 bases; unmatched junction bases: 6. Written as DNA, the CDR3 is TGTGCCAGCAGCTTAGTCGGGGGGGCTATAGGGGCCAACGTCCTGACTTTC. Amino acids: CASSLVGGAIGANVLTF. The full variable domain, rest sourced from reference TRBV7-2 and TRBJ2-6, is GAGVSQSPSNKVTEKGKDVELRCDPISGHTALYWYRQSLGQGLEFLIYFQGNSAPDKSGLPSDRFSAERTGGSVSTLTIQRTQQEDSAVYLCASSLVGGAIGANVLTFGAGSRLTVL.

This clonotype was detected ten times or more. The CDR3 reads CASRPGQGNTGELFF. The CDR3 DNA reads TGTGCCAGCAGACCCGGACAGGGGAACACCGGGGAGCTGTTTTTT. The gene calls are TRBV12-3 or TRBV12-4 and TRBJ2-2, with TRBD1 matching 8 bases. The V gene end was trimmed by 6 bases and the J gene end by 1 base; junction bases not matched to a gene: 4. This CDR3 region has 15 residues.

This clonotype came up many times. This sequence joins TRBV12-3 or TRBV12-4 and TRBJ2-7; D may be TRBD2 (6 bases). V lost 1 base to trimming and J lost 0 bases, with 10 bases between them. The CDR3 has 15 amino acids. The CDR3 here is CASSLGGVSSYEQYF. Written as DNA, the CDR3 is TGTGCCAGCAGTTTAGGGGGGGTTAGCTCCTACGAGCAGTACTTC.

Only one count was recorded for this clonotype. This chain joins TRBV20-1 and TRBJ1-3; D gene uncertain. Trimming stripped 5 bases from V and 0 bases from J, with 11 bases between. Looked up from germline, CDR1 is DFQATT and CDR2 is SNEGSKA (reference sequence). The CDR3 totals 14 residues. Written as DNA, the CDR3 is TGCAGTGCTGCTGCCAGATCCTCTGGAAACACCATATATTTT. This translates into CSAAARSSGNTIYF.

This clonotype was observed at least ten times. The chain combines TRBV7-2 with TRBJ1-2; TRBD1 agrees at 7 bases. The CDR3 totals 14 residues. Germline V gene sequence: CDR1 SGHTA, CDR2 FQGNSA. V lost 3 bases, J lost 6 bases, and 7 bases stayed unmatched. CDR3 residues: CASSFNRGSDGYTF. The DNA for the CDR3 is TGTGCCAGCAGCTTCAACAGGGGATCGGATGGCTACACCTTC.

V is TRBV20-1 and J is TRBJ2-7, with 7 bases matching TRBD1. The CDR3 loop spans 12 amino acids. Germline V gives CDR1 DFQATT, CDR2 SNEGSKA (reference sequence). J gave up 2 bases and V 4 bases, and 2 bases lay outside the gene matches. This CDR3 reads CSATGGTYEQYF. The CDR3 coding sequence is TGCAGTGCTACAGGGGGTACCTACGAGCAGTACTTC.

This clonotype was observed a few times. The rearrangement uses TRBV9 and TRBJ2-3; D may be TRBD1 or TRBD2 (5 bases each). CDR3 length: 15 residues. Germline CDR1 is SGDLS and CDR2 is YYNGEE. V dropped 0 bases and J dropped 5 bases, with 13 bases sitting between them. In DNA, the CDR3 is TGTGCCAGCAGCGTAGAGGGGACCTCAAGAGATACGCAGTATTTT. It specifies CASSVEGTSRDTQYF.

This clonotype has more than one count but fewer than ten. The rearrangement links TRBV24-1 to TRBJ2-3; tentative D call: TRBD1 (6 bases). CDR3 size: 15 residues. The V gene's germline CDR1 is KGHDR and CDR2 SFDVKD. The V and J ends lost 2 bases and 0 bases respectively, with 8 bases between them. Here the CDR3 reads CATSDWTASTDTQYF. CDR3 sequence (DNA): TGTGCCACCAGTGATTGGACAGCAAGCACAGATACGCAGTATTTT.

This clonotype was counted only a few times. This CDR3 is CASSPGRGYEQYF. In DNA, the CDR3 is TGTGCCAGCAGCCCCGGCCGAGGGTACGAGCAGTACTTC. The chain employs TRBV12-3 or TRBV12-4 and TRBJ2-7, with a tentative D call TRBD2 (5 bases). The V gene lost 6 bases and the J gene lost 4 bases, with 13 bases spanning the gap. The CDR3 covers 13 residues.

The sample holds many counts of this clonotype. This chain uses TRBV7-2 with TRBJ2-2; possible D gene TRBD1, 6 bases. V was pared by 5 bases and J by 0 bases, with 16 bases between. The CDR3 has 17 amino acids. Germline-derived CDR1 and CDR2 are SGHTA and FQGNSA. In DNA form, the CDR3 reads TGTGCCAGCAGCCGCCGGGACAACTTCGCGAACACCGGGGAGCTGTTTTTT. Translated: CASSRRDNFANTGELFF.

This clonotype was counted only a few times. The V gene is TRBV5-1, the J gene TRBJ1-6, with TRBD1 matching over 9 bases. J gave up 7 bases and V 2 bases, and 16 bases lay outside the gene matches. The germline V gene encodes CDR1 SGHRS and CDR2 YFSETQ. This CDR3 has 19 amino acids. CDR3 sequence (DNA): TGCGCCAGCAGCTTCAGATCTCCACAGGGGGCGCAACTAAATTCACCCCTCCACTTT. This gives the protein CASSFRSPQGAQLNSPLHF.

This clonotype was detected ten times or more. The rearrangement joins TRBV12-3 or TRBV12-4 to TRBJ1-1, with 8 bases fitting TRBD1. The CDR3 is 15 amino acids. Trimming at V came to 3 bases and at J to 0 bases, leaving 3 bases not matched to a gene. CDR3 in DNA: TGTGCCAGCAGTTTGACAGGGGCGATGAACACTGAAGCTTTCTTT. It codes for CASSLTGAMNTEAFF.

This clonotype was observed at least ten times. V gene TRBV4-1 combines with J gene TRBJ1-4; TRBD1 matches 8 bases. This CDR3 is built from 16 residues. The junction had 5 bases not matched to a gene; V was cut back by 1 base and J by 4 bases. Germline-derived CDR1 and CDR2 are MGHRA and YSYEKL. This CDR3 is CASSQGSQGVNEKLFF. The CDR3 DNA reads as TGCGCCAGCAGCCAAGGGTCACAGGGGGTTAATGAAAAACTGTTTTTT.

This clonotype was seen a few times. The chain recombines TRBV5-4 with TRBJ2-3; 13 nucleotides line up with TRBD2. J was trimmed by 6 bases and V by 4 bases; bases with no gene match: 5. Germline CDR1 is SGHNT and CDR2 is YYREEE (reference sequence). The CDR3 has 15 residues. The CDR3 DNA reads as TGTGCCAGCAGCGCACTAGCGGGGGGGCAGGATACGCAGTATTTT. Amino acid sequence: CASSALAGGQDTQYF. Using reference TRBV5-4 and TRBJ2-3 for the parts outside the CDR3, the full variable domain is ETGVTQSPTHLIKTRGQQVTLRCSSQSGHNTVSWYQQALGQGPQFIFQYYREEENGRGNFPPRFSGLQFPNYSSELNVNALELDDSALYLCASSALAGGQDTQYFGPGTRLTVL.

This rearrangement joins TRBV7-9 to TRBJ2-1; the match to TRBD2 covers 9 bases. The CDR3 consists of 14 residues. Trimming removed 3 bases from V and 8 bases from J; junction bases left unmatched: 5. The V gene's germline CDR1 is SEHNR and CDR2 FQNEAQ (reference sequence). CDR3 sequence reads: CASSLVAGEDEQFF. The CDR3 DNA is TGTGCCAGCAGCTTGGTAGCGGGAGAAGATGAGCAGTTCTTC.

This clonotype was detected only a few times. The chain uses TRBV19 and TRBJ2-1, with TRBD2 matching 11 bases. Germline trimming cut 8 bases from V and 5 bases from J; bases unmatched to any gene: 11. Looked up from germline, CDR1 is LNHDA and CDR2 is SQIVND (reference sequence). This CDR3 is 16 amino acids long. The CDR3 loop is CASGPSGRRVHNEQFF. The CDR3 bases are TGTGCCAGTGGGCCTAGCGGGAGGCGGGTCCACAATGAGCAGTTCTTC.

This clonotype has at least ten counts. The chain recombines TRBV7-2 with TRBJ2-3; possibly TRBD2 for D (7 bases). Germline CDR1 SGHTA, CDR2 FQGNSA. V dropped 6 bases and J dropped 6 bases, with 19 bases sitting between them. This CDR3 comprises 15 residues. The CDR3 sequence is CASRPHIGGPDTQYF. The CDR3 DNA reads TGTGCCAGCAGACCGCACATCGGGGGGCCGGATACGCAGTATTTT.

This clonotype occurred a few times. V usage is TRBV4-3 and J usage is TRBJ2-3, with TRBD2 matching 7 bases. The ends lost 0 bases at V and 3 bases at J; junction bases unmatched: 6. The CDR3 length is 16 residues. Looked up from germline, CDR1 is LGHNA and CDR2 is YSLEER. The CDR3 is CASSQEASGLTDTQYF. The CDR3 DNA sequence: TGCGCCAGCAGCCAAGAGGCTAGCGGTTTGACAGATACGCAGTATTTT.

V is TRBV12-3 or TRBV12-4 and J is TRBJ2-5; D might be TRBD2 (6 bases). The CDR3 has 15 amino acids. V lost 5 bases and J lost 3, with 16 bases in between. This chain's CDR3 is CASSGGSGGKETQYF. The DNA for the CDR3 is TGTGCCAGCAGTGGGGGTAGTGGGGGGAAAGAGACCCAGTACTTC.

This clonotype has a count of ten or more. The chain couples TRBV12-3 or TRBV12-4 to TRBJ2-7; possibly TRBD2 for D (5 bases). CDR3 length equals 14 residues. V lost 5 bases to trimming and J lost 6 bases, with 17 bases between them. The CDR3 DNA is TGTGCCAGCAGTGTAAGCTTCTCCGAGGGCGAGCAGTACTTC. This translates into CASSVSFSEGEQYF.

The chain employs TRBV6-1 and TRBJ2-6; the D gene is possibly TRBD2 (5 bases). Germline CDR1 and CDR2: MNHNS and SASEGT. CDR3 length equals 15 residues. Trimming shortened V by 2 bases and J by 2 bases, and 7 bases separated the two germline ends. Here the CDR3 DNA reads TGTGCCAGCAGTGAACGGGAAGCTGGGGCCAACGTCCTGACTTTC. It specifies CASSEREAGANVLTF.

The chain has TRBV29-1 and TRBJ1-2, with unresolved D. The CDR3 is 15 amino acids. V lost 0 bases to trimming and J lost 0 bases, with 11 bases between them. CDR1 is SQVTM, CDR2 ANQGSEA, per germline. CDR3 in amino acids: CSVEDLGSANYGYTF. The CDR3 bases are TGCAGCGTTGAAGATCTGGGCAGCGCTAACTATGGCTACACCTTC.

This clonotype appeared many times. The chain joins TRBV7-2 to TRBJ1-3, with 12 bases identical to TRBD1. Per germline, CDR1 SGHTA and CDR2 FQGNSA. After removal of 5 bases from V and 6 bases from J, the junction contained 14 bases not matched to a gene. This CDR3 has 18 amino acids. The CDR3 is CASSARDRGPPAENTIYF. CDR3 nucleotide sequence: TGTGCCAGCAGCGCCCGGGACAGGGGGCCGCCCGCCGAAAACACCATATATTTT.